The present T cell receptor (beta chain) was sequenced within a study of radiation and T cells in renal cell carcinoma. Time point indicated: baseline pretreatment blood. The treatment: 15 Gy SBRT to primary tumor, nephrectomy 4 weeks later. After SBRT, blood was collected at 2 and 4 weeks, plus baseline. Here immunoSEQ multiplex PCR was the method, and the copy in TCRdb shows in-frame clones only, minus some. The sample gives some 110,000 clones, roughly 85% of which show up once; less than 3.5% is in the top ten. Trimming took 4 bases from V and 5 from J, leaving 9 bases between them. The CDR3 extends over 11 amino acids. The germline V gene encodes CDR1 DFQATT and CDR2 SNEGSKA (reference sequence).

The TCR sequence derives from a woman aged 55-69 years with renal cell carcinoma. Sequencing was performed on blood, taken from a patient whose treatment included radiotherapy and nephrectomy. The gene calls are TRBV20-1 and TRBJ2-7; TRBD2 might be the D (5 bases). CDR3 nucleotide sequence: TGCAGTGCTAAGGGAGTCCACGAGCAGTACTTC. Translating gives CSAKGVHEQYF.